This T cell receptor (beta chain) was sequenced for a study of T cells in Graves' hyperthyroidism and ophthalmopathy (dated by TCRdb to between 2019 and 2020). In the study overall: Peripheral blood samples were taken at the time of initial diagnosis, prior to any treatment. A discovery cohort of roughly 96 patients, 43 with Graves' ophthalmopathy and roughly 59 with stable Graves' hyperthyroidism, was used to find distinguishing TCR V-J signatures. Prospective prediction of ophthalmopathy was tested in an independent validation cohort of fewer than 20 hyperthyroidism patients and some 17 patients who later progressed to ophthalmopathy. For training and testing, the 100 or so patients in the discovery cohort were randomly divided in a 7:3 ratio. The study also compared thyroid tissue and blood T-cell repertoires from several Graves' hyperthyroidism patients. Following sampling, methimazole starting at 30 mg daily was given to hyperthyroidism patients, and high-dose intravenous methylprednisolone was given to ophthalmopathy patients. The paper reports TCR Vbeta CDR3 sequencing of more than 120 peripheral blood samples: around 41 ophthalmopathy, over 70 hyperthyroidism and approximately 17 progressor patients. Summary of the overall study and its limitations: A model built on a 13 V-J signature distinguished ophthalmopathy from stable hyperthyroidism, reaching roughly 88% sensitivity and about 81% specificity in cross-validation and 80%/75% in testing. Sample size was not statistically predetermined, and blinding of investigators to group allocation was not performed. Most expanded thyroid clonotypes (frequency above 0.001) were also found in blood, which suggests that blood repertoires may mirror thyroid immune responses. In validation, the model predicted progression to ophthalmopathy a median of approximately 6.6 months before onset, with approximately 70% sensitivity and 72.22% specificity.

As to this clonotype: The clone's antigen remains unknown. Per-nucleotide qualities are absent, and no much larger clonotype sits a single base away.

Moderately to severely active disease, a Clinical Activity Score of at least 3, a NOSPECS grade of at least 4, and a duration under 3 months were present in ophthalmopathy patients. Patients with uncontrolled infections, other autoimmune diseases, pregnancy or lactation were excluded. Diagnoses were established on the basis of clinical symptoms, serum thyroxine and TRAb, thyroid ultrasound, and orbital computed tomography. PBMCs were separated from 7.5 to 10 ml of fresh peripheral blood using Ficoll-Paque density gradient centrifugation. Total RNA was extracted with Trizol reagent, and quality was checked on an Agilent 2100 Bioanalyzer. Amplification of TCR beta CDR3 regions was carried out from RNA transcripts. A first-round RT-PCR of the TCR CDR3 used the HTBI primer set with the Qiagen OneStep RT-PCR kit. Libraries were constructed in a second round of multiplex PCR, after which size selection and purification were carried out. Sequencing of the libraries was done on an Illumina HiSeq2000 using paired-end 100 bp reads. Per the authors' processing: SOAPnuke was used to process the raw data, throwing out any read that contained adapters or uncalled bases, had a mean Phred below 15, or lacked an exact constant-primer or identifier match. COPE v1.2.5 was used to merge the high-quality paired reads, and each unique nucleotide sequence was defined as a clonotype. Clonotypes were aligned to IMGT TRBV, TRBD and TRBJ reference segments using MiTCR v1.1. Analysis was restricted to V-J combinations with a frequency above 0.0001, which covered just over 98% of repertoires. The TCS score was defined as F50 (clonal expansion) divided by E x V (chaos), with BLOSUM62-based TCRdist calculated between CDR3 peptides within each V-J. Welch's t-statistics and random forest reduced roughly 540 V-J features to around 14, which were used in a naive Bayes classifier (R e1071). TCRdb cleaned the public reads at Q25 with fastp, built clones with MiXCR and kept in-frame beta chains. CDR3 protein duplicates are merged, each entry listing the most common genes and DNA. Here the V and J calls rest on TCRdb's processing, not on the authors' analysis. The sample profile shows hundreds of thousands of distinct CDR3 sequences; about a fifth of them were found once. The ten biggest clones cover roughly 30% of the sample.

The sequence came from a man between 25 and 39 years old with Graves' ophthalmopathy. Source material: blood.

The encoded CDR3 is CASSRASQETQYF. The DNA reads as follows: TGTGCCAGCAGTAGGGCCTCCCAAGAGACCCAGTACTTC. The V gene is TRBV25-1 and the J gene is TRBJ2-5, with the D gene call left open. Trimming takes 5 bases from V and 1 base from J, and the germline ends sit 8 bases apart. Measured from the cysteine to the phenylalanine, the CDR3 is 13 residues long. The DNA shown is the 39-base CDR3, in frame from base 1. Taken from the germline V gene, the CDR1 and CDR2 loops are MGHDK and SYGVNS. Outside the CDR3, residues come from the reference TRBV25-1 and TRBJ2-5 proteins, so the full variable domain is: EADIYQTPRYLVIGTGKKITLECSQTMGHDKMYWYQQDPGMELHLIHYSYGVNSTEKGDLSSESTVSRIRTEHFPLTLESARPSHTSQYLCASSRASQETQYFGPGTRLLVL.